Listed below are T cell receptor beta chains from one sample, sequenced in a study of response to subunit inactivated influenza vaccine. TCRdb redid the calling of the RT-PCR reads with MiXCR, one entry per CDR3 protein. This table holds about 620,000 distinct CDR3 sequences, around 10% found once. These sequences were also reported in another study, on T cells expressing NK-cell markers.

This sample comprised PBMCs from blood, obtained on the day of vaccination. These TCRs come from a man aged 50-59 years who received an inactivated influenza vaccine. Both conserved end residues are part of each CDR3. D genes are given only for firm matches. The size of a clone is reported for some rows only, either as once, few or many, or as a class for expanded clones.

d_call: .
clone_size: few
j_call: TRBJ2-7
v_call: TRBV5-1
cdr3_aa: CASSLLQGQGEQYF
cdr3_nt: TGCGCCAGCAGCTTGTTACAGGGTCAAGGCGAGCAGTACTTC

d_call: .
clone_size: .
j_call: TRBJ1-5
v_call: TRBV12-3/TRBV12-4
cdr3_aa: CASSHSYSNQPQHF
cdr3_nt: TGTGCCAGCAGCCACAGTTATAGCAATCAGCCCCAGCATTTT

d_call: .
clone_size: few
j_call: TRBJ2-4
v_call: TRBV12-3/TRBV12-4
cdr3_aa: CASSPTAQNIQYF
cdr3_nt: TGTGCCAGCAGTCCCACTGCCCAAAACATTCAGTACTTC

d_call: .
clone_size: many
j_call: TRBJ2-2
v_call: TRBV6-2/TRBV6-3
cdr3_aa: CASSYSRGELFF
cdr3_nt: TGTGCCAGCAGTTACTCACGGGGGGAGCTGTTTTTT

d_call: TRBD2
clone_size: .
j_call: TRBJ2-1
v_call: TRBV5-1
cdr3_aa: CASTASGGAPYNEQFF
cdr3_nt: TGCGCCAGCACCGCCTCCGGGGGGGCCCCCTACAATGAGCAGTTCTTC

d_call: TRBD2
clone_size: few
j_call: TRBJ2-1
v_call: TRBV7-9
cdr3_aa: CASSLANSGGAYNEQFF
cdr3_nt: TGTGCCAGCAGCTTAGCTAATAGCGGGGGTGCCTACAATGAGCAGTTCTTC

d_call: .
clone_size: .
j_call: TRBJ2-7
v_call: TRBV6-1
cdr3_aa: CASTAGHYEQYF
cdr3_nt: TGTGCCAGCACGGCAGGCCACTACGAGCAGTACTTC

d_call: TRBD1
clone_size: many
j_call: TRBJ2-1
v_call: TRBV12-3/TRBV12-4
cdr3_aa: CASSPRTGRSYNEQFF
cdr3_nt: TGTGCCAGCAGTCCAAGGACAGGGCGTTCCTACAATGAGCAGTTCTTC

d_call: TRBD1
clone_size: few
j_call: TRBJ2-5
v_call: TRBV27
cdr3_aa: CASSLLGQGAGETQYF
cdr3_nt: TGTGCCAGCAGTTTATTGGGACAGGGGGCGGGAGAGACCCAGTACTTC

d_call: .
clone_size: few
j_call: TRBJ2-5
v_call: TRBV7-9
cdr3_aa: CASSSDPARETQYF
cdr3_nt: TGTGCCAGCAGCTCCGACCCGGCCAGGGAGACCCAGTACTTC

d_call: .
clone_size: .
j_call: TRBJ2-3
v_call: TRBV20-1
cdr3_aa: CCARSRTGGTDTQYF
cdr3_nt: TGCTGTGCTAGATCGCGGACAGGAGGGACAGATACGCAGTATTTT

d_call: TRBD1
clone_size: few
j_call: TRBJ2-7
v_call: TRBV7-9
cdr3_aa: CASSFRDRVVGEQYF
cdr3_nt: TGTGCCAGCAGCTTCCGTGACAGGGTTGTTGGCGAGCAGTACTTC

d_call: TRBD1
clone_size: few
j_call: TRBJ2-5
v_call: TRBV7-9
cdr3_aa: CASSLNRGRRETQYF
cdr3_nt: TGTGCCAGCAGCTTAAACAGGGGGCGTCGAGAGACCCAGTACTTC

d_call: TRBD2
clone_size: many
j_call: TRBJ2-7
v_call: TRBV29-1
cdr3_aa: CSVGSERGVDEQYF
cdr3_nt: TGCAGCGTTGGGAGCGAGCGGGGAGTGGACGAGCAGTACTTC

d_call: TRBD2
clone_size: .
j_call: TRBJ2-3
v_call: TRBV29-1
cdr3_aa: CSVEDGWRGSTDTQYF
cdr3_nt: TGCAGCGTTGAAGATGGTTGGCGGGGGAGCACAGATACGCAGTATTTT

d_call: TRBD2
clone_size: .
j_call: TRBJ2-5
v_call: TRBV5-1
cdr3_aa: CASSFSPAGVAETQYF
cdr3_nt: TGCGCCAGCAGCTTCTCGCCAGCGGGAGTAGCAGAGACCCAGTACTTC

d_call: .
clone_size: .
j_call: TRBJ2-1
v_call: TRBV7-2
cdr3_aa: CASSFGSQPRQFF
cdr3_nt: TGTGCCAGCAGCTTTGGGTCCCAGCCAAGGCAGTTCTTC

d_call: .
clone_size: many
j_call: TRBJ1-4
v_call: TRBV11-2
cdr3_aa: CASSFVRSATNEKLFF
cdr3_nt: TGTGCCAGCAGCTTTGTGCGCAGTGCAACTAATGAAAAACTGTTTTTT

d_call: .
clone_size: few
j_call: TRBJ2-7
v_call: TRBV5-5
cdr3_aa: CASSSDGGAAYEQYF
cdr3_nt: TGTGCCAGCAGCTCAGATGGGGGGGCGGCCTACGAGCAGTACTTC

d_call: .
clone_size: few
j_call: TRBJ1-3
v_call: TRBV4-3
cdr3_aa: CASSQDADSGNTIYF
cdr3_nt: TGCGCCAGCAGCCAAGATGCGGACTCTGGAAACACCATATATTTT

d_call: .
clone_size: few
j_call: TRBJ2-5
v_call: TRBV28
cdr3_aa: CASSFEGYQETQYF
cdr3_nt: TGTGCCAGCAGTTTCGAGGGATACCAAGAGACCCAGTACTTC

d_call: .
clone_size: .
j_call: TRBJ1-3
v_call: TRBV4-1
cdr3_aa: CASSLEWGNTIYF
cdr3_nt: TGCGCCAGCAGCCTAGAGTGGGGAAACACCATATATTTT

d_call: .
clone_size: few
j_call: TRBJ2-3
v_call: TRBV7-9
cdr3_aa: CASSLARVGADTQYF
cdr3_nt: TGTGCCAGCAGCTTAGCCAGGGTAGGAGCAGATACGCAGTATTTT

d_call: TRBD2
clone_size: few
j_call: TRBJ2-5
v_call: TRBV7-2
cdr3_aa: CASSPLAGVPLGYF
cdr3_nt: TGTGCCAGCAGCCCCCTAGCGGGAGTCCCCCTAGGGTACTTC

d_call: TRBD2
clone_size: few
j_call: TRBJ2-5
v_call: TRBV12-3/TRBV12-4
cdr3_aa: CASRPLAGGLSETQYF
cdr3_nt: TGTGCCAGCAGACCCTTAGCGGGGGGGCTATCAGAGACCCAGTACTTC

d_call: TRBD2
clone_size: few
j_call: TRBJ2-5
v_call: TRBV28
cdr3_aa: CASSLLAGTDQETQYF
cdr3_nt: TGTGCCAGCAGTTTACTAGCGGGAACGGACCAAGAGACCCAGTACTTC

d_call: TRBD1
clone_size: few
j_call: TRBJ2-2
v_call: TRBV5-1
cdr3_aa: CASSLGDRGPHTGELFF
cdr3_nt: TGCGCCAGCAGCTTGGGGGACAGGGGGCCACACACCGGGGAGCTGTTTTTT

d_call: TRBD1
clone_size: few
j_call: TRBJ2-3
v_call: TRBV27
cdr3_aa: CASSIRDRPSSTDTQYF
cdr3_nt: TGTGCCAGCAGTATCCGGGACAGGCCCTCTAGCACAGATACGCAGTATTTT

d_call: TRBD1
clone_size: few
j_call: TRBJ2-1
v_call: TRBV9
cdr3_aa: CASSQTTGQGWVNEQFF
cdr3_nt: TGTGCCAGCAGCCAGACAACCGGACAGGGCTGGGTGAATGAGCAGTTCTTC

d_call: TRBD2
clone_size: .
j_call: TRBJ2-7
v_call: TRBV27
cdr3_aa: CASSLLGTSGTKYF
cdr3_nt: TGTGCCAGCAGTTTACTTGGGACTAGCGGGACGAAGTACTTC

d_call: .
clone_size: many
j_call: TRBJ1-2
v_call: TRBV28
cdr3_aa: CASSLRGGYTF
cdr3_nt: TGTGCCAGCAGTTTACGGGGTGGCTACACCTTC

d_call: .
clone_size: .
j_call: TRBJ2-3
v_call: TRBV12-3/TRBV12-4
cdr3_aa: CASRRVPGDTQYF
cdr3_nt: TGTGCCAGCAGAAGAGTACCCGGAGATACGCAGTATTTT

d_call: TRBD2
clone_size: .
j_call: TRBJ2-4
v_call: TRBV6-5
cdr3_aa: CASSSALAAGVGYF
cdr3_nt: TGTGCCAGCAGTTCCGCCTTGGCAGCGGGAGTGGGTTACTTC

d_call: .
clone_size: .
j_call: TRBJ2-3
v_call: TRBV6-2/TRBV6-3
cdr3_aa: CASSPYGQTATDTQYF
cdr3_nt: TGTGCCAGCAGTCCCTATGGACAGACAGCCACAGATACGCAGTATTTT

d_call: .
clone_size: .
j_call: TRBJ2-2
v_call: TRBV7-3
cdr3_aa: CASSLIGGNTGELFF
cdr3_nt: TGTGCCAGCAGCTTAATCGGCGGAAACACCGGGGAGCTGTTTTTT

d_call: .
clone_size: .
j_call: TRBJ1-5
v_call: TRBV4-1
cdr3_aa: CASSQAAGPPWGQPQHF
cdr3_nt: TGCGCCAGCAGCCAAGCGGCAGGTCCTCCTTGGGGTCAGCCCCAGCATTTT

d_call: TRBD2
clone_size: .
j_call: TRBJ2-1
v_call: TRBV7-9
cdr3_aa: CASSLRLAVSYNEQFF
cdr3_nt: TGTGCCAGCAGCTTAAGACTAGCGGTCTCCTACAATGAGCAGTTCTTC

d_call: TRBD1
clone_size: few
j_call: TRBJ2-7
v_call: TRBV5-1
cdr3_aa: CASSLGTGVGTYEQYF
cdr3_nt: TGCGCCAGCAGCTTGGGAACAGGGGTTGGGACCTACGAGCAGTACTTC

d_call: .
clone_size: many
j_call: TRBJ2-7
v_call: TRBV10-3
cdr3_aa: CATRQEYEQYF
cdr3_nt: TGTGCCACCAGACAAGAGTACGAGCAGTACTTC

d_call: .
clone_size: few
j_call: TRBJ2-1
v_call: TRBV15
cdr3_aa: CATSRDRVSFLASEQFF
cdr3_nt: TGTGCCACCAGCAGAGATCGGGTTTCCTTTCTAGCCAGTGAGCAGTTCTTC

d_call: .
clone_size: many
j_call: TRBJ1-6
v_call: TRBV5-5
cdr3_aa: CASSQDGSNYNSPLHF
cdr3_nt: TGTGCCAGCAGCCAGGACGGAAGCAACTATAATTCACCCCTCCACTTT

d_call: TRBD1
clone_size: few
j_call: TRBJ1-2
v_call: TRBV12-3/TRBV12-4
cdr3_aa: CASSGDRAGYTF
cdr3_nt: TGTGCCAGCAGTGGGGACAGGGCTGGCTACACCTTC

d_call: TRBD2
clone_size: .
j_call: TRBJ2-7
v_call: TRBV13
cdr3_aa: CASSLYAGGPSEQYF
cdr3_nt: TGTGCCAGCAGCTTATACGCGGGAGGGCCAAGTGAGCAGTACTTC

d_call: .
clone_size: .
j_call: TRBJ2-2
v_call: TRBV6-2/TRBV6-3
cdr3_aa: CASTLSRGAGELFF
cdr3_nt: TGTGCCAGCACCCTTAGCAGGGGGGCCGGGGAGCTGTTTTTT

d_call: .
clone_size: .
j_call: TRBJ1-5
v_call: TRBV12-3/TRBV12-4
cdr3_aa: CASRLAGIYNQPQHF
cdr3_nt: TGTGCCAGCAGGCTCGCGGGGATTTACAATCAGCCCCAGCATTTT

d_call: .
clone_size: few
j_call: TRBJ2-7
v_call: TRBV12-3/TRBV12-4
cdr3_aa: CASSLAGPLEQYF
cdr3_nt: TGTGCCAGCAGTTTAGCTGGTCCTCTCGAGCAGTACTTC

d_call: TRBD2
clone_size: .
j_call: TRBJ2-1
v_call: TRBV12-3/TRBV12-4
cdr3_aa: CASSPTAGGPWDEQFF
cdr3_nt: TGTGCCAGCAGTCCAACCGCGGGAGGGCCTTGGGATGAGCAGTTCTTC

d_call: .
clone_size: .
j_call: TRBJ2-2
v_call: TRBV19
cdr3_aa: CASTWGASWGKTNTGELFF
cdr3_nt: TGTGCCAGCACCTGGGGTGCCTCGTGGGGGAAAACGAACACCGGGGAGCTGTTTTTT

d_call: .
clone_size: few
j_call: TRBJ2-7
v_call: TRBV7-2
cdr3_aa: CASSLASQGEQYF
cdr3_nt: TGTGCCAGCAGCTTAGCGTCCCAAGGCGAGCAGTACTTC

d_call: .
clone_size: few
j_call: TRBJ2-4
v_call: TRBV20-1
cdr3_aa: CSARKGQLAKNIQYF
cdr3_nt: TGCAGTGCTAGAAAGGGTCAGCTAGCCAAAAACATTCAGTACTTC

d_call: .
clone_size: .
j_call: TRBJ2-7
v_call: TRBV20-1
cdr3_aa: CSGTVDPTGVYEQYF
cdr3_nt: TGCAGTGGGACGGTAGACCCTACGGGGGTCTACGAGCAGTACTTC

d_call: .
clone_size: .
j_call: TRBJ2-1
v_call: TRBV28
cdr3_aa: CASRPHRDYNEQFF
cdr3_nt: TGTGCCAGCAGGCCTCATAGGGATTACAATGAGCAGTTCTTC

d_call: TRBD1
clone_size: few
j_call: TRBJ2-1
v_call: TRBV5-1
cdr3_aa: CASSSGQGGFEQFF
cdr3_nt: TGCGCCAGCAGCTCGGGACAGGGAGGTTTTGAGCAGTTCTTC

d_call: TRBD1
clone_size: few
j_call: TRBJ2-1
v_call: TRBV12-3/TRBV12-4
cdr3_aa: CASSFFWQGANEQFF
cdr3_nt: TGTGCCAGCAGTTTCTTTTGGCAGGGGGCGAATGAGCAGTTCTTC

d_call: .
clone_size: few
j_call: TRBJ1-4
v_call: TRBV4-2
cdr3_aa: CASSQDRAATNEKLFF
cdr3_nt: TGTGCCAGCAGCCAAGATCGAGCAGCAACTAATGAAAAACTGTTTTTT